The source of this TCR beta chain is a study of T cell responses to AZD1222 COVID-19 vaccine. The study's findings and limits: Spike-specific TCR depth and breadth grew after two AZD1222 doses. The sample set comprised mostly white British donors with more females, and clonal diversity was possibly underestimated.

Sequenced by immunoSEQ multiplex PCR; TCRdb stores in-frame clones only, minus some. Of 150,000 or so clones listed, 90% to 95% are singletons. Pooling was applied to second doses at about 4 or about 12 weeks. In regard to this clone: Its cognate antigen is unknown.

Trimming cost V 3 bases and J 1 base, with 21 bases left between them. The CDR3 contains 18 residues. From germline, CDR1 is MGHRA and CDR2 YSYEKL. The sequence was collected from an adult who received the AZD1222 COVID-19 vaccine. V is TRBV4-1 and J is TRBJ1-1; D possibly corresponds to TRBD1 (5 bases). The specimen comprised peripheral blood, sampled 28 days after the second AZD1222 dose. The CDR3 here is CASSHPLEYRGENTEAFF. DNA of the CDR3: TGCGCCAGCAGCCACCCCTTGGAGTATCGGGGCGAGAACACTGAAGCTTTCTTT.